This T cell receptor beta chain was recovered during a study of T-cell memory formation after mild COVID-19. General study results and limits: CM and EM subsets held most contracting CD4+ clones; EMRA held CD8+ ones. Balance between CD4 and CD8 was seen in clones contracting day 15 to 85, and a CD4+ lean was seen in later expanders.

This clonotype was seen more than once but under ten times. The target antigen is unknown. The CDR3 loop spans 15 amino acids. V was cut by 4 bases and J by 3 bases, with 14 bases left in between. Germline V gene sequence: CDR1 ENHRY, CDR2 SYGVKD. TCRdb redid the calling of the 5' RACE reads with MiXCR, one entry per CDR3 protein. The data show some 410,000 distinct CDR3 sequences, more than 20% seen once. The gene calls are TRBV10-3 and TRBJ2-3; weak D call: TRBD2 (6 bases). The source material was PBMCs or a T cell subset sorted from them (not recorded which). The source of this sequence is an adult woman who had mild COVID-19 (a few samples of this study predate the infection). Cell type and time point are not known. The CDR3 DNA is TGTGCCATCAGTGTCGGCGGGGCTCGAACAGATACGCAGTATTTT. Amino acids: CAISVGGARTDTQYF.